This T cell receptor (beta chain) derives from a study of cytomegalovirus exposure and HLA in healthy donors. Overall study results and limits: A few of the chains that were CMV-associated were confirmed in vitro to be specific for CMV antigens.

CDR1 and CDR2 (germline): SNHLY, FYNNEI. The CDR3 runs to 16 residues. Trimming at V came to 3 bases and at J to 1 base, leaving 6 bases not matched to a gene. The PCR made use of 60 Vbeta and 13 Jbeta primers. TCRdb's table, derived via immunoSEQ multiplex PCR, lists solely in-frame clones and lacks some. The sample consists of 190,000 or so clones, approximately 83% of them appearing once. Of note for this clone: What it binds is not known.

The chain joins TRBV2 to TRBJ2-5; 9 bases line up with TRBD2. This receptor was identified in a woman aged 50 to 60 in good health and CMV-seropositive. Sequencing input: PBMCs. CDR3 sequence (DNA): TGTGCCAGCAGTGAGCGGATAGCGGGGGCCCAAGAGACCCAGTACTTC. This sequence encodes CASSERIAGAQETQYF.